These 32 T cell receptor beta chains share one sample of origin, sequenced in a study of Ad26.COV2.S vaccination and SARS-CoV-2 variants. Sequenced by immunoSEQ multiplex PCR; TCRdb stores in-frame clones only, minus some. Here the sample spans about 460,000 clones, roughly 87% being singletons. Treatment in this sample: around 19 received Ad26.COV2.S at low or high dose, single or two shots; about 5 received placebo; per-sample allocation not given. At day 63 after the first vaccine or placebo injection, samples were drawn. The sequencing here drew on peripheral blood, taken in a trial of Ad26.COV2.S vaccine versus placebo. These receptors were obtained from a person between 18 and 60 years old who received the Ad26.COV2.S COVID-19 vaccine or a placebo.

The gene calls are TRBV28 and TRBJ1-4; D unclear. The germline gives CDR1 MDHEN, CDR2 SYDVKM. The CDR3 spans 15 residues. V lost 2 bases and J 5 bases, leaving 12 bases between the germline ends. The CDR3 spells CASSLDPAGNEKLFF. The CDR3 coding sequence is TGTGCCAGCAGTTTAGATCCAGCGGGGAATGAAAAACTGTTTTTT.

The chain uses TRBV7-2 and TRBJ2-1; possibly TRBD1 for D (5 bases). V was pared by 5 bases and J by 0 bases, with 14 bases between. The CDR3 sequence is 16 residues long. Per germline, CDR1 SGHTA and CDR2 FQGNSA. CDR3 sequence reads: CASSIDSQSSYNEQFF. In nucleotides, the CDR3 is TGTGCCAGCAGCATAGACAGCCAAAGCTCCTACAATGAGCAGTTCTTC.

A single count supports this clone. The V gene is TRBV15, the J gene TRBJ2-7, with TRBD2 matching 7 bases. This CDR3 spans 14 amino acids. Germline CDR1 is LNHNV and CDR2 is YYDKDF (reference sequence). Losses at the gene ends were 5 bases for V and 4 bases for J; bases not matched to a gene: 8. The CDR3 spells CATSAGAGGYEQYF. The CDR3 bases are TGTGCCACCAGCGCAGGAGCCGGGGGGTACGAGCAGTACTTC.

This rearrangement joins TRBV9 to TRBJ1-1; TRBD1 might be the D (5 bases). V gave up 4 bases and J gave up 9 bases, with 19 bases separating them. From germline, CDR1 is SGDLS and CDR2 YYNGEE. There are 14 residues in the CDR3. This chain's CDR3 is CASSPRGTKVKAFF. The DNA for the CDR3 is TGTGCCAGCAGCCCACGTGGGACCAAGGTTAAAGCTTTCTTT.

This rearrangement joins TRBV29-1 to TRBJ1-1; TRBD1 matches 7 bases. With 4 bases clipped from V and 1 base from J, the junction kept 9 bases outside the gene matches. The V gene's germline CDR1 is SQVTM and CDR2 ANQGSEA. The CDR3 is made up of 15 amino acids. In DNA form, the CDR3 reads TGCAGCGTTGGTAGAAAGGCAGGGGGGAACACTGAAGCTTTCTTT. Translated, it gives CSVGRKAGGNTEAFF. The full variable domain, its missing parts supplied by reference TRBV29-1 and TRBJ1-1, is SAVISQKPSRDICQRGTSLTIQCQVDSQVTMMFWYRQQPGQSLTLIATANQGSEATYESGFVIDKFPISRPNLTFSTLTVSNMSPEDSSIYLCSVGRKAGGNTEAFFGQGTRLTVV.

The count of this clone is one. The gene calls are TRBV25-1 and TRBJ2-3, with TRBD1 as a possible D gene (5 bases). Germline-derived CDR1 and CDR2 are MGHDK and SYGVNS. The CDR3 is 13 residues long. V dropped 5 bases and J dropped 4 bases, with 10 bases sitting between them. CDR3 sequence reads: CASSSKGADTQYF. CDR3 in DNA: TGTGCCAGCAGTTCCAAAGGGGCAGATACGCAGTATTTT.

This chain links TRBV10-1 with TRBJ2-5; 15 bases line up with TRBD2. There are 17 residues in the CDR3. Germline CDR1 reads WNHNN; CDR2 reads SYGVQD (reference sequence). Losses at the gene ends were 6 bases for V and 4 bases for J; bases not matched to a gene: 9. The CDR3 DNA reads TGCGCCAGCAGCTGGACTAGCGGGAGGGAAGGGGGAGAGACCCAGTACTTC. Its translation: CASSWTSGREGGETQYF.

A few counts support this clone. The V and J genes are TRBV6-5 and TRBJ1-5; no definite D call. The CDR3 consists of 15 residues. Per germline, CDR1 MNHEY and CDR2 SVGAGI. V was cut by 6 bases and J by 5 bases, with 17 bases left in between. CDR3 sequence reads: CASRPKEGDDQPQHF. CDR3 nucleotide sequence: TGTGCCAGCAGGCCCAAGGAGGGAGACGATCAGCCCCAGCATTTT.

The chain recombines TRBV2 with TRBJ2-5; tentatively, D is TRBD1 (7 bases). Germline V lookup: CDR1 SNHLY, CDR2 FYNNEI. This CDR3 contains 17 residues. Trimming took 8 bases from V and 1 from J, leaving 23 bases between them. This chain's CDR3 is CASGEVTSEGAQETQYF. The CDR3 bases are TGTGCCAGCGGAGAAGTGACTAGTGAGGGGGCCCAAGAGACCCAGTACTTC.

This clone was detected only a few times. This chain links TRBV4-2 with TRBJ2-7, with a weak D call TRBD1 (5 bases). Trimming removed 0 bases at V and 3 bases at J, with 12 bases between. CDR3 length equals 15 residues. Per the germline V gene, CDR1 is LGHNA and CDR2 is YNFKEQ. In nucleotides, the CDR3 is TGTGCCAGCAGCCAAGATTTTCCAGACAGCTACGAGCAGTACTTC. As protein: CASSQDFPDSYEQYF.

J is TRBJ2-5 and V is TRBV7-2; D is ambiguous. Germline V gene lookup returns CDR1 SGHTA and CDR2 FQGNSA. CDR3 length: 12 residues. V was pared by 5 bases and J by 4 bases, with 8 bases between. CDR3 sequence reads: CASSRWTETQYF. CDR3 coding DNA: TGTGCCAGCAGCCGCTGGACAGAGACCCAGTACTTC.

The J gene is TRBJ2-7, the V gene TRBV6-1, with D perhaps matching TRBD2 (7 bases). This CDR3 is 17 amino acids long. Germline CDR1 reads MNHNS; CDR2 reads SASEGT. V lost 4 bases and J 3 bases, leaving 22 bases between the germline ends. CDR3 in amino acids: CASSGGPGGGPRYEQYF. In DNA, the CDR3 is TGTGCCAGCAGTGGGGGGCCTGGCGGGGGACCCCGCTACGAGCAGTACTTC.

The genes are TRBV5-5 and TRBJ2-7; unclear D gene. There are 13 residues in the CDR3. The V end was cut by 3 bases, the J end by 0 bases, with 7 bases between. CDR1 is SGHKS and CDR2 is YYEKEE in the germline V gene (reference sequence). The CDR3 DNA is TGTGCCAGCAGCTCGGCGTACTCCTACGAGCAGTACTTC. Translated: CASSSAYSYEQYF.

The chain recombines TRBV6-5 with TRBJ1-1; D is unresolved. V dropped 0 bases and J dropped 0 bases, with 8 bases sitting between them. The V gene's germline CDR1 is MNHEY and CDR2 SVGAGI. The CDR3 has 15 residues. As DNA, the CDR3 is TGTGCCAGCAGTTACTCGAGTAGGGTGAACACTGAAGCTTTCTTT. Translating it yields CASSYSSRVNTEAFF.

The genes are TRBV2 and TRBJ2-7, with D uncertain. Germline V lookup: CDR1 SNHLY, CDR2 FYNNEI. The CDR3 runs to 11 residues. V gave up 1 base and J gave up 9 bases, with 7 bases separating them. The CDR3 DNA reads TGTGCCAGCAGTGAAGTTACGGTGCAGTACTTC. It yields the protein CASSEVTVQYF.

This sequence joins TRBV10-1 and TRBJ2-7, with D possibly being TRBD1 (5 bases). The length of the CDR3 is 14 residues. Germline assignment: CDR1 WNHNN and CDR2 SYGVQD (reference sequence). V lost 3 bases and J 5 bases, leaving 14 bases between the germline ends. The CDR3 reads CASSDRGSRDEQYF. CDR3 DNA sequence: TGCGCCAGCAGTGATCGTGGTAGCAGGGACGAGCAGTACTTC.

The rearrangement links TRBV18 to TRBJ2-7; D possibly corresponds to TRBD1 (5 bases). V lost 0 bases and J lost 4, with 13 bases in between. Germline-derived CDR1 and CDR2 are KGHSH and LQKENI. This CDR3 has 15 residues. The CDR3 here is CASSPPSQGNYEQYF. The CDR3 DNA reads TGTGCCAGCTCACCACCGTCGCAGGGTAATTACGAGCAGTACTTC.

This clone was recorded once. The chain couples TRBV30 to TRBJ1-1; D not resolved. V shed 4 bases and J shed 4 bases, with 16 bases lying between them. The V gene's germline CDR1 is GTSNPN and CDR2 SVGIG (reference sequence). There are 14 residues in the CDR3. The CDR3 spells CAWKAWARGTEAFF. The CDR3 DNA follows: TGTGCCTGGAAGGCTTGGGCGCGGGGCACTGAAGCTTTCTTT. Looking up the rest from reference TRBV30 and TRBJ1-1 gives the full variable domain: SQTIHQWPATLVQPVGSPLSLECTVEGTSNPNLYWYRQAAGRGLQLLFYSVGIGQISSEVPQNLSASRPQDRQFILSSKKLLLSDSGFYLCAWKAWARGTEAFFGQGTRLTVV.

The genes are TRBV11-2 and TRBJ2-7, with D possibly matching TRBD1 (5 bases). From germline, CDR1 is SGHAT and CDR2 FQNNGV. Trimming shortened V by 5 bases and J by 4 bases, and 18 bases separated the two germline ends. The CDR3 is made up of 15 amino acids. CDR3 nucleotide sequence: TGTGCCAGCAGCACAAGACAGAGGCAAAATTACGAGCAGTACTTC. Translation gives CASSTRQRQNYEQYF. Using reference TRBV11-2 and TRBJ2-7 for the parts outside the CDR3, the full variable domain is EAGVAQSPRYKIIEKRQSVAFWCNPISGHATLYWYQQILGQGPKLLIQFQNNGVVDDSQLPKDRFSAERLKGVDSTLKIQPAKLEDSAVYLCASSTRQRQNYEQYFGPGTRLTVT.

The chain joins TRBV7-9 to TRBJ2-1; D is possibly TRBD1 (7 bases). V lost 11 bases to trimming and J lost 9 bases, with 17 bases between them. The CDR3 has 12 residues. Germline values: CDR1 SEHNR, CDR2 FQNEAQ (reference sequence). The CDR3 DNA reads TGTGCCGCCCAACCAGGGGGAGGTGAGCAGTTCTTC. Translating it yields CAAQPGGGEQFF.

The gene calls are TRBV19 and TRBJ1-3; TRBD1 might be the D (5 bases). Trimming stripped 8 bases from V and 4 bases from J, with 15 bases between. Per the germline V gene, CDR1 is LNHDA and CDR2 is SQIVND (reference sequence). This CDR3 region has 14 residues. As DNA, the CDR3 is TGTGCCAGTCGGGGGACGGGGCTGGGAAACACCATATATTTT. The encoded protein is CASRGTGLGNTIYF.

This clone occurred once. This sequence joins TRBV9 and TRBJ1-6; TRBD1 might be the D (5 bases). This CDR3 comprises 15 residues. Germline V gene lookup returns CDR1 SGDLS and CDR2 YYNGEE. V shed 2 bases and J shed 7 bases, with 13 bases lying between them. In DNA, the CDR3 is TGTGCCAGCAGCGTTGGGGGTGGAAGGAATTCACCCCTCCACTTT. Residues: CASSVGGGRNSPLHF. The whole variable domain, remainder taken from reference TRBV9 and TRBJ1-6, is DSGVTQTPKHLITATGQRVTLRCSPRSGDLSVYWYQQSLDQGLQFLIQYYNGEERAKGNILERFSAQQFPDLHSELNLSSLELGDSALYFCASSVGGGRNSPLHFGNGTRLTVT.

CDR3 protein: CASSDVSGSSYNEQFF. CDR3 DNA: TGTGCCAGCAGTGATGTGAGCGGGAGCTCCTACAATGAGCAGTTCTTC. This chain joins TRBV6-4 and TRBJ2-1, with TRBD2 matching 8 bases. The CDR3 runs 16 residues. Germline V gene lookup returns CDR1 MRHNA and CDR2 SNTAGT. J lost 0 bases, V lost 3 bases, and 4 bases had no gene match.

The rearrangement uses TRBV7-6 and TRBJ2-5; D call uncertain. This CDR3 has 11 residues. The V gene lost 5 bases and the J gene lost 2 bases, with 3 bases spanning the gap. Looked up from germline, CDR1 is SGHVS and CDR2 is FNYEAQ. As DNA, the CDR3 is TGTGCCAGCAGCCAACAAGAGACCCAGTACTTC. It is translated as CASSQQETQYF.

The genes are TRBV7-9 and TRBJ2-1; 12 bases align to TRBD2. Germline V CDR1 and CDR2: SEHNR, FQNEAQ (reference sequence). V lost 3 bases, J lost 4 bases, and 4 bases stayed unmatched. There are 16 residues in the CDR3. The CDR3 sequence: CASSFLAGGRYNEQFF. In DNA, the CDR3 is TGTGCCAGCAGCTTCCTAGCGGGAGGGCGTTACAATGAGCAGTTCTTC.

J is TRBJ2-2 and V is TRBV5-1; the D gene is possibly TRBD2 (7 bases). Trimming cost V 2 bases and J 6 bases, with 20 bases left between them. CDR3 length equals 17 residues. Germline V gene sequence: CDR1 SGHRS, CDR2 YFSETQ. In DNA form, the CDR3 reads TGCGCCAGCAGCTTTCGCCCAAGGGGGGGAAGTGCCGGGGAGCTGTTTTTT. This translates into CASSFRPRGGSAGELFF. Full variable domain (remainder filled in from reference TRBV5-1 and TRBJ2-2): KAGVTQTPRYLIKTRGQQVTLSCSPISGHRSVSWYQQTPGQGLQFLFEYFSETQRNKGNFPGRFSGRQFSNSRSEMNVSTLELGDSALYLCASSFRPRGGSAGELFFGEGSRLTVL.

The chain joins TRBV18 to TRBJ2-3; 13 bases fit TRBD2. The CDR3 is 16 amino acids. Germline V gene data show CDR1 as KGHSH and CDR2 as LQKENI. Trimming took 2 bases from V and 5 from J; bases not matched to a gene: 4. The CDR3 sequence: CASSPGLAGVIDTQYF. CDR3 coding DNA: TGTGCCAGCTCACCAGGACTAGCGGGAGTGATAGATACGCAGTATTTT.

The chain carries TRBV5-1 and TRBJ2-2; weak D call: TRBD2 (6 bases). The ends were cut back, 3 bases at V and 4 bases at J, with 10 bases in the middle. The V gene's germline CDR1 is SGHRS and CDR2 YFSETQ. The CDR3 loop spans 14 amino acids. The CDR3 region is CASSWDSATGELFF. The DNA of the CDR3 is TGCGCCAGCAGCTGGGACTCAGCCACCGGGGAGCTGTTTTTT.

The chain couples TRBV5-8 to TRBJ1-4; D might be TRBD1 (6 bases). The CDR3 consists of 15 residues. V dropped 1 base and J dropped 2 bases, with 9 bases sitting between them. Germline V lookup: CDR1 SGHTS, CDR2 YDEGEE. CDR3 DNA sequence: TGTGCCAGCAGCTTGATACAGGGCACTAATGAAAAACTGTTTTTT. Translation gives CASSLIQGTNEKLFF.

The chain links TRBV6-5 to TRBJ1-2; D possibly corresponds to TRBD1 (6 bases). The length of the CDR3 is 16 residues. V lost 0 bases and J 6 bases, leaving 17 bases between the germline ends. Germline-derived CDR1 and CDR2 are MNHEY and SVGAGI. In DNA form, the CDR3 reads TGTGCCAGCAGTTACTCGGGCCGCGCAGGGGAGGATGGCTACACCTTC. As protein: CASSYSGRAGEDGYTF.

In its sample, this clone was seen once. The chain uses TRBV5-1 and TRBJ2-7; the match to TRBD2 covers 11 bases. The CDR3 has 14 amino acids. In germline, CDR1 is SGHRS, CDR2 YFSETQ. V was clipped by 4 bases and J by 3 bases; unmatched bases: 3. CDR3 region: CASSGGTSGYEQYF. The CDR3 nucleotides read TGCGCCAGCAGCGGAGGGACTAGCGGCTACGAGCAGTACTTC.

The chain carries TRBV24-1 and TRBJ2-3; D ambiguous. The CDR3 runs to 12 residues. V was clipped by 4 bases and J by 7 bases, with 8 bases between them. CDR1 and CDR2 (germline): KGHDR, SFDVKD. CDR3 loop: CATSEASNTQYF. CDR3 bases: TGTGCCACCAGTGAAGCTTCCAATACGCAGTATTTT.